Detailed here is one TCR beta chain. What it binds is unknown. Only in-frame clones appear in the TCRdb table, and some are missing; sequencing was by immunoSEQ multiplex PCR. Of about 56,000 clones listed, approximately 83% are singletons. This CDR3 contains 14 residues. Between the trimmed V and J ends, which lost 0 bases and 5 bases, there was a span of 8 bases. The germline CDR1 and CDR2 sequences are SGDLS and YYNGEE. The data are from a study of T cell responses to AZD1222 COVID-19 vaccine. For the study at large: Both about-4-week and about-12-week second-dose recipients were combined.

The study, taken as a whole, reports: White British donors predominated, females outnumbered males, and clonal diversity was possibly underestimated. Only 5 or 6 people who got AZD1222 tested seropositive at baseline.

The source is an adult in good health. This material consisted of peripheral blood, taken on day 0 of AZD1222 vaccination. V and J are TRBV9 and TRBJ2-2; D is perhaps TRBD2 (6 bases). The CDR3 sequence: CASSVAGGTGELFF. The CDR3 nucleotides read TGTGCCAGCAGCGTAGCCGGAGGGACCGGGGAGCTGTTTTTT.